This TCR beta chain was captured in a study of shared clonotypes between healthy human individuals. As handled by the study authors: Junction-only immunoSEQ sequences carried no quality scores, so filtering differed. TCRdb's table, derived via immunoSEQ multiplex PCR, lists solely in-frame clones and lacks some. The V and J calls and clone size come from that table; D and trimming were worked out from the DNA. Of roughly 2.2 million clones in the sample, just over 90% are singletons; the top ten hold 0.35% to 0.45%. The length of the CDR3 is 15 residues. Trimming stripped 5 bases from V and 2 bases from J, with 16 bases between. Germline CDR1 reads SQVTM; CDR2 reads ANQGSEA. A note on this clone: Its antigen is currently unknown.

Notes on the study in general: Estimated richness was generally greater in naive than memory subsets.

The sample was naive CD4+ T cells from PBMCs. Subset of the sample: CD45RA+ positively selected. The origin of this receptor is a man aged 18 to 29 in good health. Some clones in this sample may be carry-over from other donors' samples. The rearrangement links TRBV29-1 to TRBJ1-3; D gene ambiguous. The CDR3: CSVQSMGRTGNTIYF. CDR3 bases: TGCAGCGTTCAATCGATGGGGAGGACTGGAAACACCATATATTTT.